This T cell receptor beta chain stems from a study of T cell repertoires in cytomegalovirus infection. Study-wide points: The response measured ex vivo was dominated by TCR beta clonotypes (HLA-C-restricted and CMV-specific). Using cumulative public TCR beta family frequency, the authors identified those who carried CMV together with the relevant HLA.

The V end lost 5 bases, the J end lost 3 bases, and 11 bases lay between the germline ends. Germline lookup yields CDR1 MDHEN and CDR2 SYDVKM. This CDR3 region has 14 residues. This clonotype was detected ten times or more. Its specificity is unknown. A single record per CDR3 protein comes from TCRdb applying MiXCR to the reads. Found here are approximately 260,000 distinct CDR3 sequences, 15% to 20% of them singletons; the top ten hold about half. Sequencing was done on a sample of CD8+ T cells from PBMCs. The chain carries TRBV28 and TRBJ1-5; a possible D gene is TRBD1 (6 bases). This TCR came from a human donor in good health (CMV status not recorded). Some clones in this sample may be carry-over from other donors' samples. As DNA, the CDR3 is TGTGCCAGCAGTCTCAGGGGACTCAATCAGCCCCAGCATTTT. Encoded protein: CASSLRGLNQPQHF.